The entry that follows covers one TCR beta chain sequence. Its antigen remains unidentified. The data originate from a study of shared clonotypes between healthy human individuals. Study overall: Ranging from 18 to 49 in age, donors were two women and a few men. Study observations and caveats: Despite large depth, rarefaction showed incomplete sorted-subset sequencing. Of the naive CD4 clonotypes, around 4.9% were shared across a handful of donors.

Some clones are missing from TCRdb's copy, which holds only in-frame ones; the method was immunoSEQ multiplex PCR. The table lists about 2.4 million clones, around nine tenths of them singletons. Naive CD45RA+ and memory CD45RA-negative subsets were split from CD4+ cells. The CDR3 length is 17 residues. Germline values: CDR1 KGHSH, CDR2 LQKENI. The ends were cut back, 0 bases at V and 5 bases at J, with 19 bases in the middle. The material sequenced was naive CD4+ T cells sorted from blood. Subset denoted: CD45RA+ positively selected. The genes are TRBV18 and TRBJ1-1; weak D call: TRBD1 (6 bases). The sequence was collected from a man between 18 and 35 years old in good health. CDR3 sequence: CASSPPIAGALGTEAFF. CDR3 coding DNA: TGTGCCAGCTCACCACCGATCGCGGGGGCGCTTGGGACTGAAGCTTTCTTT.